This TCR beta chain is drawn from a study of CD8 T cells in ankylosing spondylitis. Whole-study results and caveats: Matched ankylosing spondylitis synovial fluid reportedly showed significant enrichment of disease-linked clones. Within ankylosing spondylitis blood, a TCR beta motif made up of roughly eight highly homologous variants appeared to be characteristic.

CDR1 and CDR2 (germline): SGHNT, YYREEE (reference sequence). V dropped 4 bases and J dropped 2; count of bases not matched to a gene: 6. CDR3 length equals 15 residues. Notes on this clonotype: Its antigen is not identified.

Libraries for TCR beta were made by quantitative 5'-RACE with molecular barcodes. TCRdb ran MiXCR on the 5' RACE reads and lists one entry per CDR3 protein. Of over 110,000 distinct CDR3 sequences in the sample, 8% to 9% were seen once. The chain joins TRBV5-4 to TRBJ2-1; 7 bases fit TRBD1. The receptor was isolated from a male donor with ankylosing spondylitis. Sample: synovial fluid, either unsorted or a sorted T cell fraction (not recorded which). The CDR3 nucleotides read TGTGCCAGCAGCCATGTGACAGGGCCCTACAATGAGCAGTTCTTC. Its translation: CASSHVTGPYNEQFF.